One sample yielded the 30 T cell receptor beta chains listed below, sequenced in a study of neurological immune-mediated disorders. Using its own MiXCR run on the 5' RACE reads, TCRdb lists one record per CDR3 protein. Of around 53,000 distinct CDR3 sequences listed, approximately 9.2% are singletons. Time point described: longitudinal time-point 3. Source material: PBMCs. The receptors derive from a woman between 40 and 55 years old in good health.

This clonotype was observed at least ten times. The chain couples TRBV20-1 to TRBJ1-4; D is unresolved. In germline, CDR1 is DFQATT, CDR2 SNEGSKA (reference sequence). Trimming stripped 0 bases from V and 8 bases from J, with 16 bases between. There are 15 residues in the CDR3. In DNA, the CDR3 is TGCAGTGCTAGAGATCCGAGCAGCTCTGGGGAAAAACTGTTTTTT. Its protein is CSARDPSSSGEKLFF.

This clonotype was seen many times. CDR3 coding DNA: TGTGCCAGCAGTTACGGGGACACTTACACTGAAGCTTTCTTT. Protein: CASSYGDTYTEAFF. J is TRBJ1-1 and V is TRBV6-5; possible D gene TRBD1, 6 bases. This CDR3 is 14 amino acids long. Trimming took 2 bases from V and 3 from J, leaving 10 bases between them. The V gene's germline CDR1 is MNHEY and CDR2 SVGAGI.

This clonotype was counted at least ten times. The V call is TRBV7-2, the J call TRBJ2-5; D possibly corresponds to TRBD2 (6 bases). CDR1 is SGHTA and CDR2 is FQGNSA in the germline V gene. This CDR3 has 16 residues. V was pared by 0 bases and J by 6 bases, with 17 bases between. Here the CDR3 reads CASSLAALAKGKTQYF. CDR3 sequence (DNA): TGTGCCAGCAGCTTAGCGGCCCTAGCGAAAGGAAAGACCCAGTACTTC.

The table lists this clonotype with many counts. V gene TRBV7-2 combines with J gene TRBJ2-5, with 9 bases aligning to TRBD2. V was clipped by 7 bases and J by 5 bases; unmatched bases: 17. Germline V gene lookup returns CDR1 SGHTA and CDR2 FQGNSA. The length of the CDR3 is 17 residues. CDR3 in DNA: TGTGCCAGCACCTCCCGGGTCCTGGCGGGGGGGTTCGAGACCCAGTACTTC. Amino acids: CASTSRVLAGGFETQYF.

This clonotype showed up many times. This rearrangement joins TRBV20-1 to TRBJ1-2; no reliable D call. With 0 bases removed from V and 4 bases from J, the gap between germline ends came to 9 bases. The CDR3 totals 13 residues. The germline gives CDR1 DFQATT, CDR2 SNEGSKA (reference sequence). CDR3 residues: CSARDRTRYGYTF. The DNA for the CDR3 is TGCAGTGCTAGAGACAGGACCCGCTATGGCTACACCTTC.

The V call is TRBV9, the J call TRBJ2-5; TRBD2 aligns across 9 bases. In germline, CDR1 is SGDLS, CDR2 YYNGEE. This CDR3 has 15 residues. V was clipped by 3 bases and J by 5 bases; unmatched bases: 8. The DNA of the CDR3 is TGTGCCAGCAGCGCGTGCCTGCTAGCGGGGGAGACCCAGTACTTC. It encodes CASSACLLAGETQYF.

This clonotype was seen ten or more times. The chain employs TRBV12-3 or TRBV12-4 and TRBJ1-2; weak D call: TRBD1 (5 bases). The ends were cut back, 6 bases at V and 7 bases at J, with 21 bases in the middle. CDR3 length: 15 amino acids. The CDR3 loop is CASSWARDGLGGYTF. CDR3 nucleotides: TGTGCCAGCAGCTGGGCCCGGGACGGTTTAGGTGGCTACACCTTC.

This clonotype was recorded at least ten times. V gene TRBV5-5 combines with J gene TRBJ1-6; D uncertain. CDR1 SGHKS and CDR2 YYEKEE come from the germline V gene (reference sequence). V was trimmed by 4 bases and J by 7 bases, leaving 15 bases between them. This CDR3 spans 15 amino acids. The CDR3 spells CASSREVSINSPLHF. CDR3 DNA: TGTGCCAGCAGCAGGGAAGTCTCCATCAATTCACCCCTCCACTTT.

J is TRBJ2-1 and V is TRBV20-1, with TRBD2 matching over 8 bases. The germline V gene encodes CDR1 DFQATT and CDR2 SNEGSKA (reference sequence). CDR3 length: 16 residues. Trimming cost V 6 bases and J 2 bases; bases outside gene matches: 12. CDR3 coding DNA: TGCAGTGCCGAAGATGTCGGCGGGGGGACCTACAATGAGCAGTTCTTC. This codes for CSAEDVGGGTYNEQFF.

Here the CDR3 reads CASSSTDGYNSPLHF. As DNA, the CDR3 is TGCGCCAGCAGCTCGACGGACGGCTATAATTCACCCCTCCACTTT. This chain connects TRBV5-1 to TRBJ1-6, with D hard to call. The V gene's germline CDR1 is SGHRS and CDR2 YFSETQ. The CDR3 covers 15 residues. V dropped 3 bases and J dropped 3 bases, with 10 bases sitting between them.

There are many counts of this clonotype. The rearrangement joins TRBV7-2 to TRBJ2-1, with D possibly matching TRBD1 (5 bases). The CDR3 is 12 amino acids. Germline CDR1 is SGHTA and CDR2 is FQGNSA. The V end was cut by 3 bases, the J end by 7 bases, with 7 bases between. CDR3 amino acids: CASSFRGNEQFF. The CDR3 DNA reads TGTGCCAGCAGCTTTAGGGGTAATGAGCAGTTCTTC. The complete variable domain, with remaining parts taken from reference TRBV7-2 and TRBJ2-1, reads GAGVSQSPSNKVTEKGKDVELRCDPISGHTALYWYRQSLGQGLEFLIYFQGNSAPDKSGLPSDRFSAERTGGSVSTLTIQRTQQEDSAVYLCASSFRGNEQFFGPGTRLTVL.

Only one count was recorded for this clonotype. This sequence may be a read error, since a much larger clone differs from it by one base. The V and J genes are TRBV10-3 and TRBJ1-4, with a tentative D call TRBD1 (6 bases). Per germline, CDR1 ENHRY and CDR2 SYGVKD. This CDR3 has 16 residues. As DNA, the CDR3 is TGTGACATCAGTGAGGGGGGGGCATCAACTAATGAAAAACTGTTTTTT. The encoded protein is CDISEGGASTNEKLFF.

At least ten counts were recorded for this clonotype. The CDR3 sequence is CASRMALGNQPQHF. CDR3 DNA: TGTGCCAGCAGAATGGCATTGGGCAATCAGCCCCAGCATTTT. This chain joins TRBV6-5 and TRBJ1-5, with unresolved D. Germline CDR1 is MNHEY and CDR2 is SVGAGI. The CDR3 totals 14 residues. V was clipped by 6 bases and J by 2 bases, with 11 bases between them.

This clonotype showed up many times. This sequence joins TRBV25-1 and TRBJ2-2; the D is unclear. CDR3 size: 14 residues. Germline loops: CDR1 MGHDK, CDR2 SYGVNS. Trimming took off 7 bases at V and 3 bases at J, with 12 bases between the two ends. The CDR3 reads CASTSQLYTGELFF. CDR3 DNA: TGTGCCAGCACTTCACAGCTTTACACCGGGGAGCTGTTTTTT. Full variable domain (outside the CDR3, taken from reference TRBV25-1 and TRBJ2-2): EADIYQTPRYLVIGTGKKITLECSQTMGHDKMYWYQQDPGMELHLIHYSYGVNSTEKGDLSSESTVSRIRTEHFPLTLESARPSHTSQYLCASTSQLYTGELFFGEGSRLTVL.

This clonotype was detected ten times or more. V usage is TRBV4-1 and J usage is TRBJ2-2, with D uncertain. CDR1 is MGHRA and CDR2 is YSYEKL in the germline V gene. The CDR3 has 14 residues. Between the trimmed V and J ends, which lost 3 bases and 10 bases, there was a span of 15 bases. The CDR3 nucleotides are TGCGCCAGCAGCCACGCTAGAGAGGTACCGGAGCTGTTTTTT. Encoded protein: CASSHAREVPELFF.

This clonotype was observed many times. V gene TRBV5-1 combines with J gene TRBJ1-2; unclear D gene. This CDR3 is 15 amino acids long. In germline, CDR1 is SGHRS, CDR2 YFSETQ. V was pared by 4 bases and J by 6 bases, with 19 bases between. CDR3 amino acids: CASSPQSSPSDGYTF. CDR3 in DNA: TGCGCCAGCAGCCCCCAATCCAGCCCTTCGGATGGCTACACCTTC. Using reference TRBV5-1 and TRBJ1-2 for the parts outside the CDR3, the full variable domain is KAGVTQTPRYLIKTRGQQVTLSCSPISGHRSVSWYQQTPGQGLQFLFEYFSETQRNKGNFPGRFSGRQFSNSRSEMNVSTLELGDSALYLCASSPQSSPSDGYTFGSGTRLTVV.

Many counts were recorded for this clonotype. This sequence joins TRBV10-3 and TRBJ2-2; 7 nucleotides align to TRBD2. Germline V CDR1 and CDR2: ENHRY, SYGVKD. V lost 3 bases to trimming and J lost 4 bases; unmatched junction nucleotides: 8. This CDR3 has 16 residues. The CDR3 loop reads CAISDSGLGFTGELFF. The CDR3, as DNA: TGTGCCATCAGTGACTCTGGACTAGGATTCACCGGGGAGCTGTTTTTT.

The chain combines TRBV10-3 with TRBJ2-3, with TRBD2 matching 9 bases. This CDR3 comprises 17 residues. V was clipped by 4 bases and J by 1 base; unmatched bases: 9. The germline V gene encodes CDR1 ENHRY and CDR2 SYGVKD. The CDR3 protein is CAISGTPASGGTDTQYF. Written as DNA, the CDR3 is TGTGCCATCAGTGGCACACCGGCTAGCGGGGGCACAGATACGCAGTATTTT.

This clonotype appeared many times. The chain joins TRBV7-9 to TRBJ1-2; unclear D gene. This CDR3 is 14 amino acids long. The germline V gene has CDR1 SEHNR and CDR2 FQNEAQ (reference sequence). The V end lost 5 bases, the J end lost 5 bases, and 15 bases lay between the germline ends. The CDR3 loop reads CASSLGPRVYGYTF. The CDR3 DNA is TGTGCCAGCAGCCTCGGGCCCCGGGTGTATGGCTACACCTTC.

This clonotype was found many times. The DNA of the CDR3 is TGTGCCAGCAGCTTACGCAGGGGAGCTAACTATGGCTACACCTTC. This sequence encodes CASSLRRGANYGYTF. The rearrangement uses TRBV13 and TRBJ1-2, with D possibly matching TRBD1 (6 bases). The length of the CDR3 is 15 residues. Per germline, CDR1 PRHDT and CDR2 FYEKMQ (reference sequence). V lost 2 bases to trimming and J lost 0 bases, with 10 bases between them.

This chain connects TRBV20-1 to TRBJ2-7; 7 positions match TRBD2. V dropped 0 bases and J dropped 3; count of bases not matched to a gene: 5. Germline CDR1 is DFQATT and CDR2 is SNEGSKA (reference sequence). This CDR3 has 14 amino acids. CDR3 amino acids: CSARDQASGYEQYF. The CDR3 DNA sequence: TGCAGTGCTAGAGATCAGGCTAGCGGCTACGAGCAGTACTTC.

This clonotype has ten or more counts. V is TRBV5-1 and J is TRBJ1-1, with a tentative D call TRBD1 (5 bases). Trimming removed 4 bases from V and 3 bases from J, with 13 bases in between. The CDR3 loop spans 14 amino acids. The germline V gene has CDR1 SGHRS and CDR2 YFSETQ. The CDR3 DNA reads TGCGCCAGCAGCCGGGCCCCGGGGGACACTGAAGCTTTCTTT. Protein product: CASSRAPGDTEAFF. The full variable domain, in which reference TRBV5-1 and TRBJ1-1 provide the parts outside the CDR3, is KAGVTQTPRYLIKTRGQQVTLSCSPISGHRSVSWYQQTPGQGLQFLFEYFSETQRNKGNFPGRFSGRQFSNSRSEMNVSTLELGDSALYLCASSRAPGDTEAFFGQGTRLTVV.

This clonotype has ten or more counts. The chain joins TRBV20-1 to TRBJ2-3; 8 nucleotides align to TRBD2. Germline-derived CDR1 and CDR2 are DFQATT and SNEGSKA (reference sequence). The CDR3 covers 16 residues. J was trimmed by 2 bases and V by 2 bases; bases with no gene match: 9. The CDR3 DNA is TGCAGTGCTAGACAAGCGGGAGTGAGTCTCACAGATACGCAGTATTTT. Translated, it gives CSARQAGVSLTDTQYF.

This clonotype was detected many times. The CDR3 DNA reads TGCGCCAGCAGCTTGGGTCAGAACTATGGCTACACCTTC. Translating gives CASSLGQNYGYTF. J is TRBJ1-2 and V is TRBV5-1, with D uncertain. The length of the CDR3 is 13 residues. Germline CDR1 and CDR2: SGHRS and YFSETQ. V was trimmed by 0 bases and J by 2 bases, leaving 5 bases between them.

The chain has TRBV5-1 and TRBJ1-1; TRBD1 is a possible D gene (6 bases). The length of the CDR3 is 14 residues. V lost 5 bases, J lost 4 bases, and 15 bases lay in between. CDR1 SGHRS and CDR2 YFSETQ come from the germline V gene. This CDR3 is CASSRGGGITEAFF. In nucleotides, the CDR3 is TGCGCCAGCAGTCGAGGAGGGGGGATCACTGAAGCTTTCTTT.

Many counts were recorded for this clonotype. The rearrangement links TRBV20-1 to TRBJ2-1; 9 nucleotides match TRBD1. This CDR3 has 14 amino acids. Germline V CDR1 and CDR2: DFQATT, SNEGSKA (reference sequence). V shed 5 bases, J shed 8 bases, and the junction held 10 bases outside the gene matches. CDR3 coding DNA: TGCAGTGCTTTGGGACAGGGTCTCCAATATGAGCAGTTCTTC. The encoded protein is CSALGQGLQYEQFF.

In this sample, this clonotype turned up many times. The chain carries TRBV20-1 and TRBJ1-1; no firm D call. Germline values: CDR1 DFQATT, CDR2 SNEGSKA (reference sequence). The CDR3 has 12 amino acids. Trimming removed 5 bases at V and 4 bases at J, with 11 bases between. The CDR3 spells CSAQELGTEAFF. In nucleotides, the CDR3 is TGCAGTGCTCAAGAACTAGGCACTGAAGCTTTCTTT.

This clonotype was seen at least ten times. CDR3 nucleotides: TGTGCCAGCAGCTCGATCACTCAGGGATTGAGGCGGTATGGCTACACCTTC. This codes for CASSSITQGLRRYGYTF. The chain uses TRBV7-2 and TRBJ1-2; TRBD1 is a possible D gene (5 bases). The CDR3 contains 17 residues. Germline CDR1 and CDR2: SGHTA and FQGNSA. V lost 4 bases and J lost 5, with 23 bases in between.

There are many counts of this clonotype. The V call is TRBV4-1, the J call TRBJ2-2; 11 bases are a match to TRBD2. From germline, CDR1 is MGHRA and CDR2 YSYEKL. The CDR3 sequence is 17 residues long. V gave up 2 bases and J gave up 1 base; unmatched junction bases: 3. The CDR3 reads CASSQPLAGGNTGELFF. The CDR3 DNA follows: TGCGCCAGCAGCCAACCGCTAGCGGGGGGGAACACCGGGGAGCTGTTTTTT.

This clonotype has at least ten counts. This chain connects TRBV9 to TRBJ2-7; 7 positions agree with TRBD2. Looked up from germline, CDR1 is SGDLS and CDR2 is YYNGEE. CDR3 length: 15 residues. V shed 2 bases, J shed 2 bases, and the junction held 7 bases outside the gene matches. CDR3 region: CASSVQDSGPYEQYF. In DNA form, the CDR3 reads TGTGCCAGCAGCGTTCAAGATAGCGGGCCCTACGAGCAGTACTTC.